A single sample is the source of the 25 T cell receptor beta chains below, sequenced in a study of CD8 T cells in Susac syndrome. Random-hexamer reverse transcription was applied to roughly 0.5 to 1 ug RNA. From the immunoSEQ multiplex PCR reads, TCRdb called clonotypes with MiXCR, one entry per CDR3 protein. The sample shows about 250,000 distinct CDR3 sequences, 93% of them seen only once. Sequencing was done on a sample of CD4+ T cells from PBMCs. Receptor source: a human donor with multiple sclerosis.

The chain uses TRBV12-3 or TRBV12-4 and TRBJ1-5; no firm D call. Deletions cut 3 bases from V and 3 bases from J, with 9 bases between. The CDR3 has 14 amino acids. CDR3 sequence: CASSFTRNNQPQHF. Here the CDR3 DNA reads TGTGCCAGCAGTTTTACCCGAAACAATCAGCCCCAGCATTTT.

This clonotype has more than one count but fewer than ten. The chain is built from TRBV7-9 and TRBJ1-2; D is ambiguous. In germline, CDR1 is SEHNR, CDR2 FQNEAQ (reference sequence). Trimming stripped 0 bases from V and 6 bases from J, with 5 bases between. This CDR3 comprises 12 residues. The DNA for the CDR3 is TGTGCCAGCAGCTTAGCCGGTAATGGCTACACCTTC. Its protein product is CASSLAGNGYTF. The whole variable domain, filled in from reference TRBV7-9 and TRBJ1-2, reads DTGVSQNPRHKITKRGQNVTFRCDPISEHNRLYWYRQTLGQGPEFLTYFQNEAQLEKSRLLSDRFSAERPKGSFSTLEIQRTEQGDSAMYLCASSLAGNGYTFGSGTRLTVV.

This clonotype occurred once. V gene TRBV4-2 combines with J gene TRBJ2-2; 9 positions agree with TRBD1. Germline CDR1 LGHNA, CDR2 YNFKEQ. This CDR3 spans 17 amino acids. V gave up 0 bases and J gave up 5 bases; unmatched junction bases: 7. The DNA of the CDR3 is TGTGCCAGCAGCCAAGACTGGGACAGGGAATTAACCGGGGAGCTGTTTTTT. Amino acids: CASSQDWDRELTGELFF.

This chain uses TRBV6-5 with TRBJ2-2, with unresolved D. Trimming shortened V by 7 bases and J by 6 bases, and 6 bases separated the two germline ends. This CDR3 has 11 amino acids. Looked up from germline, CDR1 is MNHEY and CDR2 is SVGAGI. In DNA, the CDR3 is TGTGCCAGCATTAGACCCGGGGAGCTGTTTTTT. This encodes CASIRPGELFF.

This sequence joins TRBV30 and TRBJ1-1; 8 bases line up with TRBD1. This CDR3 region has 11 residues. Germline CDR1 is GTSNPN and CDR2 is SVGIG (reference sequence). J was trimmed by 8 bases and V by 2 bases; bases with no gene match: 1. The CDR3, as DNA: TGTGCCTGGAGTAGGACAGGGGAAGCTTTCTTT. Translating it yields CAWSRTGEAFF.

The chain has TRBV27 and TRBJ2-6; no clear D. The CDR3 extends over 14 amino acids. Germline values: CDR1 MNHEY, CDR2 SMNVEV (reference sequence). V was pared by 9 bases and J by 5 bases, with 14 bases between. For the CDR3, the DNA is TGTGCCAGTCGGACCACGTCATGGGCCAACGTCCTGACTTTC. Its translation: CASRTTSWANVLTF. The full variable domain, its missing parts supplied by reference TRBV27 and TRBJ2-6, is EAQVTQNPRYLITVTGKKLTVTCSQNMNHEYMSWYRQDPGLGLRQIYYSMNVEVTDKGDVPEGYKVSRKEKRNFPLILESPSPNQTSLYFCASRTTSWANVLTFGAGSRLTVL.

The V call is TRBV7-2, the J call TRBJ2-1; D gene ambiguous. The CDR3 loop spans 15 amino acids. Per the germline V gene, CDR1 is SGHTA and CDR2 is FQGNSA. V was pared by 5 bases and J by 0 bases, with 11 bases between. This CDR3 is CASSKQTGSYNEQFF. The CDR3 DNA follows: TGTGCCAGCAGCAAACAGACCGGCTCCTACAATGAGCAGTTCTTC.

The V and J genes are TRBV19 and TRBJ1-5, with 7 bases matching TRBD1. V trimming: 7 bases; J trimming: 5 bases; junction bases outside the gene matches: 11. Germline V gene data show CDR1 as LNHDA and CDR2 as SQIVND (reference sequence). This CDR3 is built from 15 residues. CDR3 amino acids: CASMSPSTGYQPQHF. The CDR3 nucleotides are TGTGCCAGTATGAGCCCTTCGACAGGGTATCAGCCCCAGCATTTT.

A few counts support this clonotype. V gene TRBV12-3 or TRBV12-4 combines with J gene TRBJ2-3; the match to TRBD2 covers 12 bases. V trimming: 6 bases; J trimming: 4 bases; junction bases outside the gene matches: 5. CDR3 length: 15 residues. The CDR3 DNA sequence: TGTGCCAGCAGCCCTCTAGCGGGAGGGGCAGATACGCAGTATTTT. Translated: CASSPLAGGADTQYF.

This chain joins TRBV24-1 and TRBJ2-5; D is possibly TRBD1 (6 bases). From germline, CDR1 is KGHDR and CDR2 SFDVKD. This CDR3 has 16 residues. V lost 1 base, J lost 1 base, and 12 bases lay in between. CDR3 protein: CATSDFSGQFQETQYF. CDR3 bases: TGTGCCACCAGTGATTTCTCCGGACAGTTCCAAGAGACCCAGTACTTC.

The chain couples TRBV13 to TRBJ2-1; 11 nucleotides line up with TRBD2. This CDR3 has 14 residues. CDR1 and CDR2 (germline): PRHDT, FYEKMQ (reference sequence). V was clipped by 5 bases and J by 15 bases; unmatched bases: 12. The CDR3: CASSLMRRLAGPFF. The CDR3 DNA follows: TGTGCCAGCAGCCTAATGAGGAGACTAGCGGGACCGTTCTTC.

The rearrangement uses TRBV6-2 or TRBV6-3 and TRBJ1-1; no clear D. This CDR3 has 11 amino acids. CDR1 is MNHEY, CDR2 SVGEGT, per germline. Trimming removed 6 bases at V and 3 bases at J, with 5 bases between. The DNA of the CDR3 is TGTGCCAGCAGACGGGACACTGAAGCTTTCTTT. Translated: CASRRDTEAFF.

The chain is built from TRBV29-1 and TRBJ2-2; a weak D match, TRBD1 (5 bases). The CDR3 loop spans 13 amino acids. From germline, CDR1 is SQVTM and CDR2 ANQGSEA. Deletions cut 6 bases from V and 7 bases from J, with 15 bases between. CDR3 nucleotide sequence: TGCAGCGTGGTCCAGGGTGGGGACGGGGAGCTGTTTTTT. The encoded protein is CSVVQGGDGELFF.

The rearrangement links TRBV5-1 to TRBJ2-2, with 9 bases aligning to TRBD1. Germline-derived CDR1 and CDR2 are SGHRS and YFSETQ. V was clipped by 0 bases and J by 5 bases; unmatched bases: 11. CDR3 size: 18 residues. The CDR3 sequence: CASSLALTGGLGTGELFF. The CDR3 DNA reads as TGCGCCAGCAGCTTGGCACTAACAGGGGGCCTTGGGACCGGGGAGCTGTTTTTT.

The rearrangement joins TRBV12-3 or TRBV12-4 to TRBJ1-1; tentative D call: TRBD1 (5 bases). The CDR3 has 13 amino acids. V dropped 5 bases and J dropped 7 bases, with 14 bases sitting between them. The DNA of the CDR3 is TGTGCCAGCAGTACCCAAGGGGCGCGTGAAGCTTTCTTT. Amino acid sequence: CASSTQGAREAFF.

This chain links TRBV5-1 with TRBJ2-5; 7 nucleotides line up with TRBD2. The CDR3 length is 17 residues. CDR1 and CDR2 (germline): SGHRS, YFSETQ. The junction had 12 bases not matched to a gene; V was cut back by 3 bases and J by 1 base. CDR3 nucleotides: TGCGCCAGCAGCTCGCCGGTGGGGAGGGTTGGCCAAGAGACCCAGTACTTC. Translation gives CASSSPVGRVGQETQYF. Complete variable domain (other parts from reference TRBV5-1 and TRBJ2-5): KAGVTQTPRYLIKTRGQQVTLSCSPISGHRSVSWYQQTPGQGLQFLFEYFSETQRNKGNFPGRFSGRQFSNSRSEMNVSTLELGDSALYLCASSSPVGRVGQETQYFGPGTRLLVL.

The V gene is TRBV5-1, the J gene TRBJ1-2; maybe TRBD1 (6 bases). The CDR3 totals 13 residues. Trimming left V 4 bases short and J 8 bases short, with 15 bases between. Germline V gives CDR1 SGHRS, CDR2 YFSETQ. The chain's CDR3 is CASSQDPDSGYTF. DNA for the CDR3: TGCGCCAGCAGCCAAGACCCGGACAGCGGCTACACCTTC.

The V call is TRBV7-9, the J call TRBJ2-2, with D possibly TRBD2 on 7 matching bases. This CDR3 region has 19 residues. The V end lost 0 bases, the J end lost 3 bases, and 20 bases lay between the germline ends. Germline lookup yields CDR1 SEHNR and CDR2 FQNEAQ (reference sequence). CDR3 DNA sequence: TGTGCCAGCAGCTTAGCGCTGGGAGGGGGGGCGTCGGACACCGGGGAGCTGTTTTTT. Translation gives CASSLALGGGASDTGELFF. Complete variable domain (other parts from reference TRBV7-9 and TRBJ2-2): DTGVSQNPRHKITKRGQNVTFRCDPISEHNRLYWYRQTLGQGPEFLTYFQNEAQLEKSRLLSDRFSAERPKGSFSTLEIQRTEQGDSAMYLCASSLALGGGASDTGELFFGEGSRLTVL.

The chain recombines TRBV18 with TRBJ2-5; possibly TRBD2 for D (5 bases). CDR3 length equals 16 residues. Trimming took 0 bases from V and 0 from J, leaving 11 bases between them. Germline V gene lookup returns CDR1 KGHSH and CDR2 LQKENI. The CDR3 nucleotides read TGTGCCAGCTCACCACCCCAGCGGAAGTACCAAGAGACCCAGTACTTC. Translating gives CASSPPQRKYQETQYF.

The genes are TRBV5-4 and TRBJ2-2; 8 bases agree with TRBD2. The CDR3 runs to 16 residues. CDR1 and CDR2 (germline): SGHNT, YYREEE (reference sequence). J was trimmed by 5 bases and V by 3 bases; bases with no gene match: 9. The CDR3 DNA sequence: TGTGCCAGCAGCTCGCGCCGGGGGGGCTGGACCGGGGAGCTGTTTTTT. Residues: CASSSRRGGWTGELFF.

The CDR3 region has the DNA TGTGCCAGCAGTGAAGCACTAGCGGGTGGAGGTGAGCAGTTCTTC. Protein sequence: CASSEALAGGGEQFF. The chain carries TRBV2 and TRBJ2-1, with 9 bases lining up with TRBD2. This CDR3 region has 15 residues. The V gene's germline CDR1 is SNHLY and CDR2 FYNNEI. After removal of 0 bases from V and 9 bases from J, the junction contained 6 bases not matched to a gene.

V gene TRBV20-1 combines with J gene TRBJ1-1; no clear D gene. The V end lost 6 bases, the J end lost 0 bases, and 11 bases lay between the germline ends. Germline V gene lookup returns CDR1 DFQATT and CDR2 SNEGSKA (reference sequence). This CDR3 contains 13 residues. CDR3 DNA: TGCAGTGCACTGCCCCCAGTGAACACTGAAGCTTTCTTT. Translating gives CSALPPVNTEAFF.

V usage is TRBV4-1 and J usage is TRBJ1-4; D gene uncertain. Trimming took off 8 bases at V and 4 bases at J, with 11 bases between the two ends. Germline CDR1 is MGHRA and CDR2 is YSYEKL. The CDR3 is 13 amino acids. Here the CDR3 reads CASGPPHNEKLFF. DNA for the CDR3: TGCGCCAGCGGACCTCCCCATAATGAAAAACTGTTTTTT.

This chain links TRBV12-3 or TRBV12-4 with TRBJ1-5; D unresolved. V was cut by 3 bases and J by 0 bases, with 9 bases left in between. The CDR3 contains 15 residues. CDR3 sequence: CASSLGGNSNQPQHF. The CDR3, as DNA: TGTGCCAGCAGTTTGGGAGGGAATAGCAATCAGCCCCAGCATTTT.

V is TRBV3-1 and J is TRBJ1-4; D call uncertain. The CDR3 has 15 residues. V was cut by 1 base and J by 11 bases, with 17 bases left in between. The germline gives CDR1 LGHDT, CDR2 YNNKEL (reference sequence). The CDR3 sequence: CASSQGAGTQGKLFF. The CDR3, as DNA: TGTGCCAGCAGCCAAGGGGCAGGCACACAAGGGAAACTGTTTTTT. The full variable domain, with the rest looked up from reference TRBV3-1 and TRBJ1-4, is DTAVSQTPKYLVTQMGNDKSIKCEQNLGHDTMYWYKQDSKKFLKIMFSYNNKELIINETVPNRFSPKSPDKAHLNLHINSLELGDSAVYFCASSQGAGTQGKLFFGSGTQLSVL.